This TCR beta chain was retrieved from a study of T cell responses to AZD1222 COVID-19 vaccine. A word on this clone: Its antigen is still unknown.

CDR3 length: 14 residues. The V end was cut by 0 bases, the J end by 5 bases, with 10 bases between. Germline CDR1 is LGHNA and CDR2 is YNFKEQ. Study-wide points: Dominant at 160-218 and 743-854, vaccine-associated CD4 TCRs also spanned spike. AZD1222 recipients seropositive at baseline numbered only five to seven. Most donors were white British, females outnumbered males, and clonal diversity was possibly underestimated.

Generated by immunoSEQ multiplex PCR, the TCRdb table keeps only in-frame clones and is missing some. The table shows around 91,000 clones, with about 88% occurring only once. This TCR derives from an adult in good health. The chain has TRBV4-2 and TRBJ1-2; no firm D call. The input for sequencing was peripheral blood, taken on day 0 of AZD1222 vaccination. Here the CDR3 DNA reads TGTGCCAGCAGCCAAGATACCGGCAGTTATGGCTACACCTTC. Protein sequence: CASSQDTGSYGYTF.